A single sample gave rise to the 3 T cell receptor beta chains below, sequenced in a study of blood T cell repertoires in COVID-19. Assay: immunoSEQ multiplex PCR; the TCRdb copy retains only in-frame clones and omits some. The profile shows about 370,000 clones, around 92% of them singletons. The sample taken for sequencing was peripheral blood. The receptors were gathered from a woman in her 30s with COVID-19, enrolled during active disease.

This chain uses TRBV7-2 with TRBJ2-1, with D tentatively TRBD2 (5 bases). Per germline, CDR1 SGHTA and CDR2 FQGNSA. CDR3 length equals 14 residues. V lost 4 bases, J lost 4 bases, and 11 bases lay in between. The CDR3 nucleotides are TGTGCCAGCAGCTCCGGGCGAGGGTACAATGAGCAGTTCTTC. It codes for CASSSGRGYNEQFF. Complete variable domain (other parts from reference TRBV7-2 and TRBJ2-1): GAGVSQSPSNKVTEKGKDVELRCDPISGHTALYWYRQSLGQGLEFLIYFQGNSAPDKSGLPSDRFSAERTGGSVSTLTIQRTQQEDSAVYLCASSSGRGYNEQFFGPGTRLTVL.

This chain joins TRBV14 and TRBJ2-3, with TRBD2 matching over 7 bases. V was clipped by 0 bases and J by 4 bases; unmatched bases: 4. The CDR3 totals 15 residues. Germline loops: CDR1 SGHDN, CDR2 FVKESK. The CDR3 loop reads CASSQDRRESDTQYF. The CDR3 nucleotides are TGTGCCAGCAGCCAAGATAGGCGGGAGTCAGATACGCAGTATTTT.

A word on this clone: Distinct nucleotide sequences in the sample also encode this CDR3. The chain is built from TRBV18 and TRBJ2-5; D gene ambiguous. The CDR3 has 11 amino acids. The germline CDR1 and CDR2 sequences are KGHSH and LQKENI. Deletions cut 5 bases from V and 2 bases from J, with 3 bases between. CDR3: CASSSQETQYF. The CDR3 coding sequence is TGTGCCAGCTCATCACAAGAGACCCAGTACTTC.